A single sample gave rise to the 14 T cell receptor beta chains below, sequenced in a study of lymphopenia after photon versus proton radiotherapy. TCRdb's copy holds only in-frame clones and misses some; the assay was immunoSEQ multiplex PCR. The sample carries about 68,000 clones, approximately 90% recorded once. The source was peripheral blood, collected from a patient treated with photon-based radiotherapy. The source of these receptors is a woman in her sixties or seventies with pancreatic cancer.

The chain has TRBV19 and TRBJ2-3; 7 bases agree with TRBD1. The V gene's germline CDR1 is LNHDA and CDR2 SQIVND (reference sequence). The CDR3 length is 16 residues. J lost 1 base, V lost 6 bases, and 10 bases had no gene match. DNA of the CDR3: TGTGCCAGTAGCGAGACAGGGAGTTGGCGCACAGATACGCAGTATTTT. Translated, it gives CASSETGSWRTDTQYF.

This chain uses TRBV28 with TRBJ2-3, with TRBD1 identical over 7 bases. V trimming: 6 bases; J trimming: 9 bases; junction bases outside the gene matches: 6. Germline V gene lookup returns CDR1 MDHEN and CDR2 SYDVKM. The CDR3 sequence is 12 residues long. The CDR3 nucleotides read TGTGCCAGCAGCACACAGGGGTTGACGCAGTATTTT. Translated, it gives CASSTQGLTQYF.

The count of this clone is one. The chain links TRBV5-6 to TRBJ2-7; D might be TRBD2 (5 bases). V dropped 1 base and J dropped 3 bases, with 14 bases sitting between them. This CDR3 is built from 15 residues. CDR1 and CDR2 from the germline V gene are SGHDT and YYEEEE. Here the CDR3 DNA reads TGTGCCAGCAGCTTGAGACGGACTGATCACTACGAGCAGTACTTC. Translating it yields CASSLRRTDHYEQYF.

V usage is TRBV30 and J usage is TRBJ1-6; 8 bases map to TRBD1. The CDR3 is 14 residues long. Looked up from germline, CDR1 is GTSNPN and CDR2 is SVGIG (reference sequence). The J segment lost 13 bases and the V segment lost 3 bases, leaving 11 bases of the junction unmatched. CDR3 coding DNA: TGTGCCTGGAGCGAACAGGGGGGCGGAATTCCCCTCCACTTT. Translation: CAWSEQGGGIPLHF. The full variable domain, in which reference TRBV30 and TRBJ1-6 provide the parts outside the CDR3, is SQTIHQWPATLVQPVGSPLSLECTVEGTSNPNLYWYRQAAGRGLQLLFYSVGIGQISSEVPQNLSASRPQDRQFILSSKKLLLSDSGFYLCAWSEQGGGIPLHFGNGTRLTVT.

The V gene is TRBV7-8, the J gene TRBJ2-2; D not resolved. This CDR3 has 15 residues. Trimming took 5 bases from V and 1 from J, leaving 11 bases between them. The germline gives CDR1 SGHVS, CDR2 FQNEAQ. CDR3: CASSPPNRNTGELFF. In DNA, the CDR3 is TGTGCCAGCAGCCCCCCGAACAGGAACACCGGGGAGCTGTTTTTT.

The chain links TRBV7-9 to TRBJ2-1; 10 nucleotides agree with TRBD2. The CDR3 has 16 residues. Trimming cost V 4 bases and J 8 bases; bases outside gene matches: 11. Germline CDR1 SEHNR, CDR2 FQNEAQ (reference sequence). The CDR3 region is CASSSIAGGPRDEQFF. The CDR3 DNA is TGTGCCAGCAGCTCCATAGCGGGAGGACCCCGCGATGAGCAGTTCTTC.

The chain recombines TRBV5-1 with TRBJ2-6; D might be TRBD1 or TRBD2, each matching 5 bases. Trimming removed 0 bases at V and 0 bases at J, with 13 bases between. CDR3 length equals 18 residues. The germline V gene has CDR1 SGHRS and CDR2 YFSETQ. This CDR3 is CASSLAGRASSGANVLTF. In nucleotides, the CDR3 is TGCGCCAGCAGCTTGGCGGGACGTGCGAGCTCTGGGGCCAACGTCCTGACTTTC.

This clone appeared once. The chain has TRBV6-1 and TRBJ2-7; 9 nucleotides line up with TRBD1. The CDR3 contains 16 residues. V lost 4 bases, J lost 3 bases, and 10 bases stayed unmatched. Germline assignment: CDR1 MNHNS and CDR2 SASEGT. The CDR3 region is CASSGTTRDRVYEQYF. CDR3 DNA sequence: TGTGCCAGCAGTGGGACGACTAGGGACAGGGTCTACGAGCAGTACTTC.

The chain's CDR3 is CASSRHETGGYQAFF. DNA of the CDR3: TGTGCCAGCAGTCGACACGAGACAGGGGGATATCAAGCTTTCTTT. The chain recombines TRBV28 with TRBJ1-1; TRBD1 aligns across 9 bases. The CDR3 consists of 15 residues. Looked up from germline, CDR1 is MDHEN and CDR2 is SYDVKM. V lost 5 bases to trimming and J lost 9 bases; unmatched junction nucleotides: 13.

CDR3 region: CASSLGSLAGKYNEQFF. DNA for the CDR3: TGTGCCAGCAGCTTAGGATCGCTAGCGGGGAAATACAATGAGCAGTTCTTC. This chain links TRBV7-9 with TRBJ2-1; 9 bases agree with TRBD2. Germline CDR1 SEHNR, CDR2 FQNEAQ (reference sequence). CDR3 length equals 17 residues. V lost 1 base to trimming and J lost 4 bases; unmatched junction nucleotides: 8.

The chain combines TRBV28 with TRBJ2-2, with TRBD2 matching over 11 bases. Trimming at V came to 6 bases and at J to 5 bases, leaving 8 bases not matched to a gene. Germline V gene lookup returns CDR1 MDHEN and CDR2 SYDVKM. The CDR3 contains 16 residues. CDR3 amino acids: CASRLTSGSGTGELFF. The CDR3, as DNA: TGTGCCAGCAGGCTAACTAGCGGGAGTGGGACCGGGGAGCTGTTTTTT.

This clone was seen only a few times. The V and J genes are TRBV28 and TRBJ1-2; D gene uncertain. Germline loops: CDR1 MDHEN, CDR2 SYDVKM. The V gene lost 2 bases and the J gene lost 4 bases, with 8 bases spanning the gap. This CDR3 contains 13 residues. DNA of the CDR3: TGTGCCAGCAGTTTAGCCGTCTTCTATGGCTACACCTTC. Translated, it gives CASSLAVFYGYTF.

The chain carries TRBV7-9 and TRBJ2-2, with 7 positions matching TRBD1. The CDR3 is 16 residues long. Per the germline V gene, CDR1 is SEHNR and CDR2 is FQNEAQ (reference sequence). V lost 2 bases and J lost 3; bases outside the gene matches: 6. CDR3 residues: CASSLKWQGDTGELFF. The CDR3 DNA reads TGTGCCAGCAGCTTAAAATGGCAGGGGGACACCGGGGAGCTGTTTTTT.

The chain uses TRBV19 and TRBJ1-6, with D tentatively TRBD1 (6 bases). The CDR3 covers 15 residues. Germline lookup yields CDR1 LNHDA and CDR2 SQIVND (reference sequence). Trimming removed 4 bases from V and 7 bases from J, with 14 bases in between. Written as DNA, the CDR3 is TGTGCCAGTAGTACTATTCCGGGACAAAATTCACCCCTCCACTTT. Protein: CASSTIPGQNSPLHF.